This paragraph covers one T cell receptor beta chain sequence. The antigen remains unidentified. There were likely unrecorded immune exposures, though donors were nominally healthy when sampled. The PCR had 60 Vbeta and 13 Jbeta primers. Data came from immunoSEQ multiplex PCR; TCRdb stores just in-frame clones and leaves some out. The sample contains fewer than 200,000 clones, roughly 80% of which appear only once. The sample originates from a study of cytomegalovirus exposure and HLA in healthy donors. Turning to the study itself: In an early release, HLA-typed donors contributed approximately 82 million unique TCR sequences.

V was shortened by 6 bases and J by 3 bases, with 17 bases between the two germline ends. The CDR3 extends over 15 amino acids. Looked up from germline, CDR1 is MNHEY and CDR2 is SMNVEV (reference sequence). Whole-study results and caveats: Looking again later, the authors saw that most CMV-associated TCR beta chains seemed HLA-restricted. Exclusion as indistinguishable affected some V segments, including TRBV6-2 and TRBV6-3.

The sequence came from a girl aged 10 to 17 in good health and CMV-seropositive. The sequenced sample consisted of PBMCs. The rearrangement links TRBV27 to TRBJ1-2; tentatively, D is TRBD1 (6 bases). The CDR3: CASRTGGGAYYGYTF. CDR3 in DNA: TGTGCCAGCAGGACGGGGGGGGGCGCATACTATGGCTACACCTTC.